This TCR beta chain was sequenced during a study of shared clonotypes between healthy human individuals. Study-wide background: Aged 18 to 49, the donors were a couple of women and a few men. The study's findings and limits: Rarefaction gave evidence that sorted-subset sequencing remained incomplete despite large depth.

This clone is a singleton in its sample. Its antigen is as yet unknown. The naive CD8 fraction comprised CD45RO-negative cells positively selected for CCR7 and excluded terminally differentiated effector memory CD45RA+ cells. The ends lost 2 bases at V and 9 bases at J; junction bases unmatched: 10. CDR1 is WSHSY, CDR2 SAAADI, per germline. The CDR3 covers 15 residues. The material for each subset, its genomic DNA, was split evenly across several immunoSEQ plates. This table comes from immunoSEQ multiplex PCR, and its TCRdb copy is limited to in-frame clones, with some not included. Of under 1 million clones in the sample, 90% to 95% were seen once.

Sequences were obtained from naive CD8+ T cells sorted from blood. The clonotype was recovered from a man aged 25 to 45 in good health. The V gene is TRBV10-2, the J gene TRBJ2-1; 7 nucleotides agree with TRBD1. CDR3 sequence reads: CASSEGDREGGEQFF. DNA of the CDR3: TGCGCCAGCAGTGAGGGCGACAGGGAAGGGGGTGAGCAGTTCTTC.